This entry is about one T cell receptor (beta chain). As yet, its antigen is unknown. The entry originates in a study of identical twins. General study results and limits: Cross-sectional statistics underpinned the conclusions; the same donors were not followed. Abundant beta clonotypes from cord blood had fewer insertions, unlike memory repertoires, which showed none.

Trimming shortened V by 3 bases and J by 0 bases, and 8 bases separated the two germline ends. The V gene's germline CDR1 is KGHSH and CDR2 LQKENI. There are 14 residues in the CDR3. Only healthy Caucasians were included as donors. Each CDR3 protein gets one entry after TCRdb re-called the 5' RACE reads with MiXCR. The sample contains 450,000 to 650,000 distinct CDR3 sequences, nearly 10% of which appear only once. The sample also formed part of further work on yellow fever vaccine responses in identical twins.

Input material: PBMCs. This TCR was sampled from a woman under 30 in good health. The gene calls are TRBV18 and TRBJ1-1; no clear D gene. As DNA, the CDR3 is TGTGCCAGCTCACCGAAAGGAATGAACACTGAAGCTTTCTTT. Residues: CASSPKGMNTEAFF.